The sequence of this T cell receptor beta chain was determined in a study of OX40 agonist ivuxolimab in advanced cancers. Study outcomes and limitations: Clonal expansion was seen in CD4+ and CD8+ blood T cells by week 6 at 0.1 to 3.0 mg/kg. Partial responders at 0.1-3.0 mg/kg showed near-lowest clonal expansion. Mean expanded clone counts were higher in CD8+ than CD4+ T cells.

The CDR3 spans 10 residues. CDR1 DFQATT and CDR2 SNEGSKA come from the germline V gene (reference sequence). The V end was cut by 6 bases, the J end by 7 bases, with 9 bases between. Produced via immunoSEQ multiplex PCR; TCRdb's table is partial and in-frame only. Of tens of thousands of clones detected, 83% appear once; the ten largest clones hold approximately 8.5%. This clone was found a few times. No antigen is known for it. The V gene is TRBV20-1, the J gene TRBJ1-1; D uncertain. The source is an adult with an advanced solid tumor such as melanoma, head and neck, liver or kidney cancer. The sample in question was CD4+ or CD8+ T cells sorted from blood, obtained in a trial of the OX40 agonist ivuxolimab. CDR3 coding DNA: TGCAGTGCCCCCAGAGGTGAAGCTTTCTTT. Protein product: CSAPRGEAFF.